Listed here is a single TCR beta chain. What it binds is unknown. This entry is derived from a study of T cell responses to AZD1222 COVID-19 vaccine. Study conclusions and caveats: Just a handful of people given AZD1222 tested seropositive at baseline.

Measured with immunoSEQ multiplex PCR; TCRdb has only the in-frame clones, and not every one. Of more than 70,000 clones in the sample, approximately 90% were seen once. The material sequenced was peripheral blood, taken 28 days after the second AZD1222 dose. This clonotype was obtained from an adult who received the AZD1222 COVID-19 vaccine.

The CDR3 bases are TGTGCCACCTATCCCCATCCAGCGAACACCGGGGAGCTGTTTTTT. Encoded protein: CATYPHPANTGELFF. J is TRBJ2-2 and V is TRBV28; D is ambiguous. The CDR3 covers 15 residues. V was pared by 10 bases and J by 0 bases, with 15 bases between. Germline V gene sequence: CDR1 MDHEN, CDR2 SYDVKM. The variable domain in full, with the rest retrieved from reference TRBV28 and TRBJ2-2, is DVKVTQSSRYLVKRTGEKVFLECVQDMDHENMFWYRQDPGLGLRLIYFSYDVKMKEKGDIPEGYSVSREKKERFSLILESASTNQTSMYLCATYPHPANTGELFFGEGSRLTVL.